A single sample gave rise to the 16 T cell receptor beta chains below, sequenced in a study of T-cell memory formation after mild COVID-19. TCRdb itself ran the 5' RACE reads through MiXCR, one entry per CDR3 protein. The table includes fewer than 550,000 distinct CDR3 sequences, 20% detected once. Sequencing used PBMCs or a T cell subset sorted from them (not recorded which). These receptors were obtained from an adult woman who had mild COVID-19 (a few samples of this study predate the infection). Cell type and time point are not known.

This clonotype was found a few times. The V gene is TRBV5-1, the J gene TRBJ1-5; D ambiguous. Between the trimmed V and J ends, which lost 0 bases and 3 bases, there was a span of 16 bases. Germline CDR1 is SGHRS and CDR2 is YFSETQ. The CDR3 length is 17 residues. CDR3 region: CASSLGTPGDLNQPQHF. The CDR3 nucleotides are TGCGCCAGCAGCTTGGGTACCCCCGGCGACCTCAATCAGCCCCAGCATTTT. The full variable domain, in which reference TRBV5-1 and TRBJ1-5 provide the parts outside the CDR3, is KAGVTQTPRYLIKTRGQQVTLSCSPISGHRSVSWYQQTPGQGLQFLFEYFSETQRNKGNFPGRFSGRQFSNSRSEMNVSTLELGDSALYLCASSLGTPGDLNQPQHFGDGTRLSIL.

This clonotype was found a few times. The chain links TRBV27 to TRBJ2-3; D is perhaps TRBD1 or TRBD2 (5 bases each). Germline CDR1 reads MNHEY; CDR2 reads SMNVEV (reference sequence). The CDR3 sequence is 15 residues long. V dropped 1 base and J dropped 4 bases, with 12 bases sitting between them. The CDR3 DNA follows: TGTGCCAGCAGTTTATACGGGGCGAGCGCAGATACGCAGTATTTT. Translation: CASSLYGASADTQYF.

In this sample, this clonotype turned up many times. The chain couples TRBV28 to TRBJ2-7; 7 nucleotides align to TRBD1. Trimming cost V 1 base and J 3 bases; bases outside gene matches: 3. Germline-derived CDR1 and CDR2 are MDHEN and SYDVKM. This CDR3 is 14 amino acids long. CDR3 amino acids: CASSLSQGSYEQYF. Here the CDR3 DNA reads TGTGCCAGCAGTTTATCACAGGGGAGCTACGAGCAGTACTTC.

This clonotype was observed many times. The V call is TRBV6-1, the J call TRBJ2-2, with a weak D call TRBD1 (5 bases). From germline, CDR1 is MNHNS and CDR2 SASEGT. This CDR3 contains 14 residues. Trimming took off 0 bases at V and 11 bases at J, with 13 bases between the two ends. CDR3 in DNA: TGTGCCAGCAGTGAAGCCTTGGCAGGGATCGAGCTGTTTTTT. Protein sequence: CASSEALAGIELFF.

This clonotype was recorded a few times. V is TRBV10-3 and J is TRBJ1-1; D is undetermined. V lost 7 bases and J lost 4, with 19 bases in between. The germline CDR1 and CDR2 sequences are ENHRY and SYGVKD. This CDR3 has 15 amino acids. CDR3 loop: CAIMSEWSSATEAFF. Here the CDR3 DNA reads TGTGCCATCATGTCCGAATGGAGCTCGGCCACTGAAGCTTTCTTT.

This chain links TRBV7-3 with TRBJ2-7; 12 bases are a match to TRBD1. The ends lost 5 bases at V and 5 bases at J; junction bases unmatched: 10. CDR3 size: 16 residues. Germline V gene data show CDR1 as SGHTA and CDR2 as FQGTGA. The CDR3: CASSPGDRGRTNEQYF. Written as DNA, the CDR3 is TGTGCCAGCAGCCCCGGGGACAGGGGGCGGACCAACGAGCAGTACTTC.

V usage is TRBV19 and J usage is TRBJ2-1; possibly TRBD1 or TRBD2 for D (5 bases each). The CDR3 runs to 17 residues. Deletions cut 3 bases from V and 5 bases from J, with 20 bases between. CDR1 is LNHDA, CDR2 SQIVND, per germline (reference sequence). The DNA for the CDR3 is TGTGCCAGTAGTATGCCCCCTAATAATGGGGGACACAATGAGCAGTTCTTC. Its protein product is CASSMPPNNGGHNEQFF.

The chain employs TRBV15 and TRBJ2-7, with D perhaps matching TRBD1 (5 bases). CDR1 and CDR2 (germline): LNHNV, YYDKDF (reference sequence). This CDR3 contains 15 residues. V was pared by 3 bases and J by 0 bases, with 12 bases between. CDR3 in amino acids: CATSRDISSSYEQYF. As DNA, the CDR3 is TGTGCCACCAGCAGGGACATTTCGAGCTCCTACGAGCAGTACTTC. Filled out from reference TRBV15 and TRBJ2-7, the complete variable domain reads DAMVIQNPRYQVTQFGKPVTLSCSQTLNHNVMYWYQQKSSQAPKLLFHYYDKDFNNEADTPDNFQSRRPNTSFCFLDIRSPGLGDTAMYLCATSRDISSSYEQYFGPGTRLTVT.

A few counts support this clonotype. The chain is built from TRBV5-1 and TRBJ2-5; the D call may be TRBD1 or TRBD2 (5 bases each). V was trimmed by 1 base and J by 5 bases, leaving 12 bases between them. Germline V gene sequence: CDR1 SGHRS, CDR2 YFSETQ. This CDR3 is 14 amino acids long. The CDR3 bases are TGCGCCAGCAGCTTGAGAGGGGAACAGGAGACCCAGTACTTC. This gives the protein CASSLRGEQETQYF.

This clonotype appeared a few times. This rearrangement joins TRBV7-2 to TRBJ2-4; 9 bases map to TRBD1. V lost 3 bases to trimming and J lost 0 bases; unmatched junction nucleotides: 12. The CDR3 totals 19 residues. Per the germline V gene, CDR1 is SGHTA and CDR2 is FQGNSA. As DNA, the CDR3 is TGTGCCAGCAGCTTGACCGGAAGGACAGGGGTAGGAGCCAAAAACATTCAGTACTTC. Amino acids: CASSLTGRTGVGAKNIQYF. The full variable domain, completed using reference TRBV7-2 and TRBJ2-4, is GAGVSQSPSNKVTEKGKDVELRCDPISGHTALYWYRQSLGQGLEFLIYFQGNSAPDKSGLPSDRFSAERTGGSVSTLTIQRTQQEDSAVYLCASSLTGRTGVGAKNIQYFGAGTRLSVL.

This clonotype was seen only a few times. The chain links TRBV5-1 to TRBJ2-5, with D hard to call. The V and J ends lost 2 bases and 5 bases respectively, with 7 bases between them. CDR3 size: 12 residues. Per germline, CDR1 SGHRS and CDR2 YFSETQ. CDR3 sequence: CASSFNWETQYF. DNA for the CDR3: TGCGCCAGCAGCTTCAATTGGGAGACCCAGTACTTC.

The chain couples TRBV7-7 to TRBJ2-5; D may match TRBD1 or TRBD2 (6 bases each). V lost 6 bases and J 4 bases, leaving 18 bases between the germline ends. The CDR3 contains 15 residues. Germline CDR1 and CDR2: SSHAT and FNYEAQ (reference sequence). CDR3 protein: CASSYHSGGGETQYF. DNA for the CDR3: TGTGCCAGCAGTTATCACTCCGGGGGCGGAGAGACCCAGTACTTC.

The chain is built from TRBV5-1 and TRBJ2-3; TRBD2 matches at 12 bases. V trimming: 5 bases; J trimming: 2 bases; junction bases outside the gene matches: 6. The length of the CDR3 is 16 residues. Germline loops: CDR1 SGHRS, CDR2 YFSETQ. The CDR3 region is CASRPGLAGNTDTQYF. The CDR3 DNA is TGCGCCAGCAGACCCGGACTAGCGGGGAACACAGATACGCAGTATTTT. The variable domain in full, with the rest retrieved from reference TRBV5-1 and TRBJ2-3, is KAGVTQTPRYLIKTRGQQVTLSCSPISGHRSVSWYQQTPGQGLQFLFEYFSETQRNKGNFPGRFSGRQFSNSRSEMNVSTLELGDSALYLCASRPGLAGNTDTQYFGPGTRLTVL.

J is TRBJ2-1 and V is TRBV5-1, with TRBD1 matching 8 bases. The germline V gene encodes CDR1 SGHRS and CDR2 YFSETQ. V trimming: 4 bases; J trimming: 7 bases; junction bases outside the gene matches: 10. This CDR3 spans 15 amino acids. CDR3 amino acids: CASSVTGAKRNEQFF. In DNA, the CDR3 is TGCGCCAGCAGCGTGACAGGGGCAAAGAGGAATGAGCAGTTCTTC.

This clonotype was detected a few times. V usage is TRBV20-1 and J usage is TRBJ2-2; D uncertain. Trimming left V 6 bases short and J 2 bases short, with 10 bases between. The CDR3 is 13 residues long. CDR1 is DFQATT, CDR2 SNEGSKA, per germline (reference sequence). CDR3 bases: TGCAGTGCGGAGCGCCCTAACACCGGGGAGCTGTTTTTT. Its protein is CSAERPNTGELFF.

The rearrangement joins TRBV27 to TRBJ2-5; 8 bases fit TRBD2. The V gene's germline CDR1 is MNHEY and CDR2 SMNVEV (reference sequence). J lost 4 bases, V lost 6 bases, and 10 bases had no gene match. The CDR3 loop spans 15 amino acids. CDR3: CASSPRGVAGETQYF. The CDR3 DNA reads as TGTGCCAGCAGCCCGCGGGGGGTAGCAGGAGAGACCCAGTACTTC.